This T cell receptor (beta chain) stems from a study of long-term antiretroviral therapy in people with HIV. Study-wide background: About a decade before 2015, the earliest samples were taken when ART was typically delayed. Study-wide findings and caveats: Collection of the blood, which took place between the mid-2000s and the late 2010s, possibly occurred under older ART regimens. Clones that expanded before ART (that is, prior to treatment) dominated the repertoire at all time points.

Donors needed at least one pre-ART PBMC sample plus at least two post-ART samples. A v3.0 immunoSEQ assay was performed at survey level. Sequencing used immunoSEQ multiplex PCR; TCRdb keeps in-frame clones, though not all of them. The sample consists of 30,000 to 50,000 clones, around nine tenths of them appearing once. As for this clone: Its antigen is unidentified.

This CDR3 comprises 16 residues. V dropped 2 bases and J dropped 4; count of bases not matched to a gene: 11. Germline values: CDR1 MGHRA, CDR2 YSYEKL. The rearrangement links TRBV4-1 to TRBJ2-7, with 7 bases that match TRBD2. The sequence derives from a woman aged 18-29 years with HIV. Sequencing used unsorted PBMCs, obtained just before starting antiretroviral therapy. The CDR3, as DNA: TGCGCCAGCAGCCAAACAATGGGGGAGGGCCTATACGAGCAGTACTTC. Translation gives CASSQTMGEGLYEQYF.